The TCR beta chain under discussion was sequenced for a study of cytomegalovirus exposure and HLA in healthy donors. Overall study context: HLA-typed donors were the source of 82 million or so unique TCRs, which an early data release held. General study results and limits: Of the V segments, some could not be distinguished, including TRBV6-2 and TRBV6-3, and were excluded.

Comments on this clone: Its matching antigen is unknown.

The CDR3 loop spans 13 amino acids. Trimming shortened V by 3 bases and J by 2 bases, and 8 bases separated the two germline ends. Per the germline V gene, CDR1 is MNHNY and CDR2 is SVGAGI (reference sequence). PCR used 60 Vbeta primers and 13 Jbeta primers. Sequenced by immunoSEQ multiplex PCR; TCRdb stores in-frame clones only, minus some. The table records 85,000 to 90,000 clones, roughly 85% of them present only once. This chain uses TRBV6-6 with TRBJ2-7; D unresolved. This clonotype was obtained from a man between 35 and 55 years old in good health and CMV-seropositive. Sequenced input: PBMCs. CDR3 coding DNA: TGTGCCAGCAGTTATGGCAGTACCTACGAGCAGTACTTC. Its translation is CASSYGSTYEQYF.